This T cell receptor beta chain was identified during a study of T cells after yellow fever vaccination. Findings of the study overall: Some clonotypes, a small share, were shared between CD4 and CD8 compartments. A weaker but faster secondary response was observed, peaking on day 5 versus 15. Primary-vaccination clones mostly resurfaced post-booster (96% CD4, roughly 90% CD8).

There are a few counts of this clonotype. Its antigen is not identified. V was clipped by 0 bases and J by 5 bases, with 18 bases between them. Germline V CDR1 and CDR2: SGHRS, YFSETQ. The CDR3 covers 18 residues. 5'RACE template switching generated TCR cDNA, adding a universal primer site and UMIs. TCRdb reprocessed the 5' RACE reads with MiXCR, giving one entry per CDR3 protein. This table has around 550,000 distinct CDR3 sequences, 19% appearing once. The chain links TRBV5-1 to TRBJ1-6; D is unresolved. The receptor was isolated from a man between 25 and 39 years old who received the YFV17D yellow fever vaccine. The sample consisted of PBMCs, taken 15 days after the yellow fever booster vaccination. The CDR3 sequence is CASSLEGPWTGNNSPLHF. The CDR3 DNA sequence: TGCGCCAGCAGCTTGGAAGGTCCTTGGACGGGAAATAATTCACCCCTCCACTTT. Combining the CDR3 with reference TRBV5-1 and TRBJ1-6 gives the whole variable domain KAGVTQTPRYLIKTRGQQVTLSCSPISGHRSVSWYQQTPGQGLQFLFEYFSETQRNKGNFPGRFSGRQFSNSRSEMNVSTLELGDSALYLCASSLEGPWTGNNSPLHFGNGTRLTVT.